This entry features one TCR beta chain sequence. Germline V CDR1 and CDR2: SGHRS, YFSETQ. The CDR3 contains 12 residues. The V gene lost 2 bases and the J gene lost 9 bases, with 9 bases spanning the gap. The data originate from a study of T cell changes during pregnancy in multiple sclerosis. Assay used: immunoSEQ multiplex PCR; TCRdb lists only in-frame clones, some missing. Among fewer than 40,000 clones, approximately 94% were seen once, and the ten largest hold roughly 0.35%. The source was CD4+ T cells from peripheral blood mononuclear cells, collected after pregnancy. The V call is TRBV5-1, the J call TRBJ2-1, with D perhaps matching TRBD2 (6 bases). The source is a female donor with multiple sclerosis, enrolled in a pregnancy study. CDR3 sequence (DNA): TGCGCCAGCAGCTTCGGGAGAGGTGAGCAGTTCTTC. It translates to CASSFGRGEQFF.